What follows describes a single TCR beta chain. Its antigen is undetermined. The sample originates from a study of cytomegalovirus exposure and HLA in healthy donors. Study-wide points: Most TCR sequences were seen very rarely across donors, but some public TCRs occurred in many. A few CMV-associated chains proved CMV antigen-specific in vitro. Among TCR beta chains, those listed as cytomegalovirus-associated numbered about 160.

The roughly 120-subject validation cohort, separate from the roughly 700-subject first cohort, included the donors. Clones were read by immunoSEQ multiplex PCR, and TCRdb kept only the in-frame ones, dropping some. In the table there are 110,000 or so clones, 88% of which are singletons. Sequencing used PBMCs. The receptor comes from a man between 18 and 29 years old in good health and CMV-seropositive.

For the CDR3, the DNA is TGTGCCAGCAAATCATCGCAGGGGGCAGATACGCAGTATTTT. Encoded protein: CASKSSQGADTQYF. The rearrangement joins TRBV5-6 to TRBJ2-3, with TRBD1 identical over 7 bases. V was pared by 6 bases and J by 4 bases, with 8 bases of the junction left unmatched. The CDR3 totals 14 residues. From germline, CDR1 is SGHDT and CDR2 YYEEEE.